Below are 23 T cell receptor beta chains sequenced from a single sample in a study of cytomegalovirus exposure and HLA in healthy donors. Primers: 60 Vbeta forward and 13 Jbeta reverse. Clones were read by immunoSEQ multiplex PCR, and TCRdb kept only the in-frame ones, dropping some. The sample shows under 150,000 clones, more than 60% of them seen only once. The specimen was PBMCs. The receptors were gathered from a woman younger than 30 in good health and CMV-seronegative.

The V call is TRBV6-4, the J call TRBJ2-3; 9 nucleotides match TRBD2. The J segment lost 5 bases and the V segment lost 2 bases, leaving 2 bases of the junction unmatched. The CDR3 consists of 14 residues. The germline gives CDR1 MRHNA, CDR2 SNTAGT. The CDR3: CASSDGGGGDTQYF. The CDR3 nucleotides are TGTGCCAGCAGTGACGGCGGGGGGGGAGATACGCAGTATTTT.

The chain links TRBV29-1 to TRBJ1-1; 8 bases line up with TRBD1. CDR1 is SQVTM, CDR2 ANQGSEA, per germline. The CDR3 covers 13 residues. V lost 5 bases to trimming and J lost 6 bases; unmatched junction nucleotides: 8. CDR3 residues: CSVRRTGSAEAFF. The DNA for the CDR3 is TGCAGCGTTCGTAGGACAGGGAGCGCTGAAGCTTTCTTT.

This chain joins TRBV2 and TRBJ1-2; D is perhaps TRBD1 (5 bases). V was cut by 6 bases and J by 5 bases, with 13 bases left in between. Germline V CDR1 and CDR2: SNHLY, FYNNEI. This CDR3 has 13 residues. The CDR3 nucleotides are TGTGCCAGCAGCGGCCGGGACTTTTATGGCTACACCTTC. Protein sequence: CASSGRDFYGYTF.

This chain links TRBV6-5 with TRBJ1-2; no clear D. The V gene lost 5 bases and the J gene lost 10 bases, with 14 bases spanning the gap. Germline V gives CDR1 MNHEY, CDR2 SVGAGI. The CDR3 covers 12 residues. This CDR3 is CASSTHTVNYTF. The DNA of the CDR3 is TGTGCCAGCAGTACCCACACAGTAAACTACACCTTC.

J is TRBJ1-2 and V is TRBV6-1; D call uncertain. Germline V gene data show CDR1 as MNHNS and CDR2 as SASEGT. V was shortened by 1 base and J by 8 bases, with 8 bases between the two germline ends. The CDR3 covers 12 residues. The CDR3 DNA reads as TGTGCCAGCAGTGAAGAATATATAGGCTACACCTTC. Translated: CASSEEYIGYTF.

The rearrangement uses TRBV6-6 and TRBJ2-7, with 9 bases identical to TRBD1. V dropped 4 bases and J dropped 3; count of bases not matched to a gene: 4. There are 14 residues in the CDR3. Germline V gene sequence: CDR1 MNHNY, CDR2 SVGAGI (reference sequence). In nucleotides, the CDR3 is TGTGCCAGCAGTTTCCGGGACAGGGACTACGAGCAGTACTTC. It specifies CASSFRDRDYEQYF.

The chain couples TRBV18 to TRBJ1-2, with TRBD1 as a possible D gene (6 bases). V was cut by 5 bases and J by 7 bases, with 17 bases left in between. The V gene's germline CDR1 is KGHSH and CDR2 LQKENI. CDR3 length: 14 residues. The CDR3, as DNA: TGTGCCAGCTCATCCTTCTCAGGGGTGGGTGGCTACACCTTC. It encodes CASSSFSGVGGYTF.

This chain connects TRBV7-2 to TRBJ2-2; D not resolved. Germline V lookup: CDR1 SGHTA, CDR2 FQGNSA. Deletions cut 1 base from V and 7 bases from J, with 10 bases between. The CDR3 spans 14 residues. CDR3 in DNA: TGTGCCAGCAGCTTAGGATCCACGGGCGGGGAGCTGTTTTTT. This gives the protein CASSLGSTGGELFF.

The rearrangement uses TRBV6-5 and TRBJ1-2; 7 nucleotides agree with TRBD1. The CDR3 sequence is 13 residues long. CDR1 is MNHEY and CDR2 is SVGAGI in the germline V gene. The V gene end was trimmed by 2 bases and the J gene end by 6 bases; junction bases not matched to a gene: 3. The CDR3 sequence: CASSYRQGHGYTF. CDR3 coding DNA: TGTGCCAGCAGTTACCGACAGGGCCATGGCTACACCTTC.

The chain carries TRBV7-2 and TRBJ2-3; 10 bases agree with TRBD2. V lost 5 bases to trimming and J lost 2 bases; unmatched junction nucleotides: 4. CDR1 and CDR2 from the germline V gene are SGHTA and FQGNSA. CDR3 length: 15 residues. For the CDR3, the DNA is TGTGCCAGCAGCCTGGGACTAGCGTACACAGATACGCAGTATTTT. Its translation: CASSLGLAYTDTQYF.

The chain has TRBV7-9 and TRBJ2-7; tentatively, D is TRBD2 (5 bases). The CDR3 totals 14 residues. Trimming removed 0 bases from V and 6 bases from J, with 12 bases in between. Germline V gene data show CDR1 as SEHNR and CDR2 as FQNEAQ (reference sequence). The chain's CDR3 is CASSLASSSSEQYF. CDR3 bases: TGTGCCAGCAGCTTAGCATCTAGCAGTAGCGAGCAGTACTTC.

The rearrangement links TRBV4-1 to TRBJ1-1; weak D call: TRBD1 (5 bases). This CDR3 has 15 residues. Deletions cut 4 bases from V and 11 bases from J, with 23 bases between. The germline V gene encodes CDR1 MGHRA and CDR2 YSYEKL. CDR3 sequence reads: CASSPTDTGQFWAFF. CDR3 DNA: TGCGCCAGCAGCCCAACGGACACCGGCCAATTTTGGGCTTTCTTT.

The V call is TRBV19, the J call TRBJ2-3, with a weak D call TRBD2 (6 bases). Germline CDR1 reads LNHDA; CDR2 reads SQIVND (reference sequence). Between the trimmed V and J ends, which lost 6 bases and 2 bases, there was a span of 15 bases. The CDR3 covers 15 residues. CDR3 coding DNA: TGTGCCAGTAGCACCGGGACTGCGTCCACAGATACGCAGTATTTT. This gives the protein CASSTGTASTDTQYF.

Note on this clone: Mismatch with germline at one junction end may stem from a read error. The chain carries TRBV5-1 and TRBJ2-3; TRBD2 matches 10 bases. The CDR3 contains 16 residues. CDR1 is SGHRS, CDR2 YFSETQ, per germline. The CDR3 loop reads CVSSPGDLAGADTQYF. In DNA, the CDR3 is TGCGTCAGCAGCCCGGGGGACCTAGCGGGAGCAGATACGCAGTATTTT.

This clone was recorded a few times. The genes are TRBV19 and TRBJ1-4, with TRBD1 identical over 7 bases. Per the germline V gene, CDR1 is LNHDA and CDR2 is SQIVND (reference sequence). V shed 3 bases, J shed 8 bases, and the junction held 3 bases outside the gene matches. The CDR3 covers 13 residues. The CDR3 here is CASSIDREEKLFF. The DNA of the CDR3 is TGTGCCAGTAGTATTGACAGGGAAGAAAAACTGTTTTTT.

CDR3 sequence: CSVQRVGGDGPQHF. The CDR3 nucleotides read TGCAGCGTCCAGAGGGTCGGGGGGGATGGGCCCCAGCATTTT. This sequence joins TRBV29-1 and TRBJ1-5; D is perhaps TRBD1 (5 bases). The V and J ends lost 6 bases and 9 bases respectively, with 21 bases between them. CDR1 and CDR2 from the germline V gene are SQVTM and ANQGSEA. The CDR3 has 14 residues.

The sample holds one count of this clone. A junction end diverges from the germline sequence, so it may reflect a read error. CDR3 coding DNA: TGCGCCAGCAGTGAAGGTACAGTTCAAGGGACCCAGTACTTC. It specifies CASSEGTVQGTQYF. The chain couples TRBV10-2 to TRBJ2-5; no reliable D call. Germline V gene sequence: CDR1 WSHSY, CDR2 SAAADI. CDR3 length: 14 amino acids.

Details on this clone: At one end the junction does not follow the germline gene, possibly because of a read error. The CDR3 DNA reads TGTGCCAGCAGCTTGGAGCCAGGGGGCAAGGGGGCTACCAACTTC. Its protein is CASSLEPGGKGATNF. The chain joins TRBV5-7 to TRBJ2-7; 8 nucleotides align to TRBD1. TRBV5-7 is annotated as an ORF whose role is uncertain. CDR3 length: 15 residues.

V and J are TRBV18 and TRBJ2-7; TRBD2 aligns across 9 bases. This CDR3 comprises 14 residues. V was clipped by 3 bases and J by 6 bases; unmatched bases: 6. Germline V CDR1 and CDR2: KGHSH, LQKENI. CDR3 sequence (DNA): TGTGCCAGCTCACCGCGAGCGGGAGGATCCGAGCAGTACTTC. It specifies CASSPRAGGSEQYF.

This clone was observed a handful of times. The chain combines TRBV2 with TRBJ1-5; maybe TRBD1 (6 bases). This CDR3 spans 14 amino acids. Looked up from germline, CDR1 is SNHLY and CDR2 is FYNNEI. Deletions cut 7 bases from V and 9 bases from J, with 19 bases between. The CDR3 DNA reads TGTGCCAGCAATTCAGATTGGACAGTTCGGCCCCAGCATTTT. It encodes CASNSDWTVRPQHF. Complete variable domain (other parts from reference TRBV2 and TRBJ1-5): EPEVTQTPSHQVTQMGQEVILRCVPISNHLYFYWYRQILGQKVEFLVSFYNNEISEKSEIFDDQFSVERPDGSNFTLKIRSTKLEDSAMYFCASNSDWTVRPQHFGDGTRLSIL.

The CDR3 protein is CASSYTQGNTEAFF. In DNA, the CDR3 is TGTGCCAGCAGTTACACGCAGGGGAACACTGAAGCTTTCTTT. The rearrangement uses TRBV6-5 and TRBJ1-1; perhaps TRBD1 as D (5 bases). The CDR3 extends over 14 amino acids. Trimming removed 2 bases from V and 1 base from J, with 8 bases in between. Per germline, CDR1 MNHEY and CDR2 SVGAGI.

The rearrangement joins TRBV6-5 to TRBJ2-1; TRBD1 matches 8 bases. The V gene's germline CDR1 is MNHEY and CDR2 SVGAGI. CDR3 length: 13 amino acids. Trimming at V came to 6 bases and at J to 9 bases, leaving 7 bases not matched to a gene. Here the CDR3 DNA reads TGTGCCAGCAGGATTCACAGGGGGATTGAGCAGTTCTTC. This sequence encodes CASRIHRGIEQFF.

The rearrangement joins TRBV29-1 to TRBJ1-1; D gene uncertain. Germline-derived CDR1 and CDR2 are SQVTM and ANQGSEA. This CDR3 spans 10 amino acids. V lost 4 bases to trimming and J lost 3 bases, with 3 bases between them. CDR3 nucleotides: TGCAGCGTTGTATACACTGAAGCTTTCTTT. Translation: CSVVYTEAFF.